This T cell receptor (beta chain) was documented in a study of early T cells in non-severe SARS-CoV-2 infection. Overall study context: Unsorted whole blood bulk RNA was sequenced, with unpaired chains.

This clonotype turned up a few times. Trimming removed 8 bases from V and 4 bases from J; junction bases left unmatched: 10. The germline V gene encodes CDR1 MNHEY and CDR2 SVGAGI. This CDR3 is built from 14 residues. TCRdb independently ran MiXCR on the 5' RACE reads; one entry per CDR3 protein. Of 25,000 to 30,000 distinct CDR3 sequences in the sample, about 9.5% were seen once. This chain connects TRBV6-5 to TRBJ1-2; 7 bases are a match to TRBD1. Sequences were obtained from whole blood. This clonotype originated in an adult who was a healthcare worker with PCR-confirmed SARS-CoV-2 infection or an uninfected control (not recorded which). The CDR3 region is CASLVPGQPYGYTF. Written as DNA, the CDR3 is TGTGCCAGCCTAGTCCCGGGACAGCCCTATGGCTACACCTTC.